The rows below give T cell receptor beta chains drawn from one sample of a study of T cell changes during pregnancy in multiple sclerosis. TCRdb keeps only in-frame clones here, not all; method: immunoSEQ multiplex PCR. The sample contains roughly 39,000 clones, about 93% of which appear only once. Sample: CD4+ T cells from peripheral blood mononuclear cells, taken after pregnancy. The receptors shown here come from a female donor in good health, enrolled as a control in a pregnancy study. CDR3s include the opening cysteine and the closing phenylalanine or tryptophan. Each record gives: J gene, V gene, CDR3 length, D gene, clone size, CDR3 DNA, CDR3 protein. D genes are given only for firm matches. The size field is filled for only some rows; it gives once, few, many or a size class.

J: TRBJ2-7; V: TRBV27; length: 16; D: TRBD2; size: NA; DNA: TGTGCCAGCAGTCCAAGACTAGCGGGGGCCGCCTACGAGCAGTACTTC; CDR3: CASSPRLAGAAYEQYF
J: TRBJ1-5; V: TRBV6-5; length: 12; D: NA; size: NA; DNA: TGTGCCAGCAGTTCTCCACCGAGGCCCCAGCATTTT; CDR3: CASSSPPRPQHF
J: TRBJ2-1; V: TRBV27; length: 19; D: NA; size: NA; DNA: TGTGCCAGCAGCACTACAGGTATCCAGAGCCCCCTTAATACTGATGAGCAGTTCTTC; CDR3: CASSTTGIQSPLNTDEQFF
J: TRBJ1-5; V: TRBV19; length: 14; D: NA; size: NA; DNA: TGTGCCAGTAGGCCTGGGAGGGTTAATCAGCCCCAGCATTTT; CDR3: CASRPGRVNQPQHF
J: TRBJ2-7; V: TRBV7-2; length: 11; D: NA; size: NA; DNA: TGTGCCAGCAGCTCCCACTACGAGCAGTACTTC; CDR3: CASSSHYEQYF
J: TRBJ2-3; V: TRBV18; length: 11; D: NA; size: NA; DNA: TGTGCCAGCTCACCTAAAGATACGCAGTATTTT; CDR3: CASSPKDTQYF
J: TRBJ2-1; V: TRBV29-1; length: 15; D: TRBD2; size: NA; DNA: TGCAGCGTTGTTTCCCTGACTAGCGGATACAATGAGCAGTTCTTC; CDR3: CSVVSLTSGYNEQFF
J: TRBJ1-1; V: TRBV7-9; length: 14; D: NA; size: NA; DNA: TGTGCCAGCAGCGGAGGAGGGGGGGGCACTGAAGCTTTCTTT; CDR3: CASSGGGGGTEAFF
J: TRBJ1-1; V: TRBV29-1; length: 12; D: TRBD1; size: NA; DNA: TGCAGCGTTGGTACACAGGGGGCAAAGGCTTTCTTT; CDR3: CSVGTQGAKAFF
J: TRBJ2-7; V: TRBV14; length: 15; D: TRBD1; size: NA; DNA: TGTGCCAGCAGCCGCCAACAGGGGTACTCCTACGAGCAGTACTTC; CDR3: CASSRQQGYSYEQYF
J: TRBJ2-3; V: TRBV6-1; length: 17; D: NA; size: NA; DNA: TGTGCCAGCAGTGCCCGGTCCAGCGGAGGGAGCACAGATACGCAGTATTTT; CDR3: CASSARSSGGSTDTQYF
J: TRBJ2-1; V: TRBV30; length: 20; D: TRBD2; size: once; DNA: TGTGCCTGGAGTGGGGAGGGACTAGCGGGAGAAAAGGGCTCCTACAATGAGCAGTTCTTC; CDR3: CAWSGEGLAGEKGSYNEQFF
J: TRBJ1-4; V: TRBV18; length: 14; D: NA; size: NA; DNA: TGTGCCAGCTCACCAGGGGGCTCTAATGAAAAACTGTTTTTT; CDR3: CASSPGGSNEKLFF
J: TRBJ2-5; V: TRBV5-6; length: 13; D: NA; size: NA; DNA: TGTGCCAGCAGCTTGGTGGCACCAGAGACCCAGTACTTC; CDR3: CASSLVAPETQYF
J: TRBJ2-7; V: TRBV7-6; length: 15; D: TRBD2; size: NA; DNA: TGTGCCAGCAGCTTAGACCGGACTAGCCGCTACGAGCAGTACTTC; CDR3: CASSLDRTSRYEQYF
J: TRBJ2-7; V: TRBV6-6; length: 16; D: TRBD2; size: NA; DNA: TGTGCCAGCAGTTACCCGCACCTAGCGGGAGGTTACGAGCAGTACTTC; CDR3: CASSYPHLAGGYEQYF
J: TRBJ1-4; V: TRBV4-3; length: 16; D: TRBD1; size: NA; DNA: TGCGCCAGCAGCCAAGATGGGGCAGGGGGTAATGAAAAACTGTTTTTT; CDR3: CASSQDGAGGNEKLFF
J: TRBJ2-7; V: TRBV15; length: 12; D: NA; size: NA; DNA: TGTGCCACCAGCAGAGATTACTACGAGCAGTACTTC; CDR3: CATSRDYYEQYF
J: TRBJ2-7; V: TRBV6-5; length: 13; D: NA; size: NA; DNA: TGTGCCAGCAGTCTTGGACAGTCCTACGAGCAGTACTTC; CDR3: CASSLGQSYEQYF
J: TRBJ2-3; V: TRBV9; length: 13; D: NA; size: NA; DNA: TGTGCCAGCAGCGACGGACTCGCAGATACGCAGTATTTT; CDR3: CASSDGLADTQYF
J: TRBJ2-1; V: TRBV6-4; length: 15; D: TRBD2; size: NA; DNA: TGTGCCAGCAGTGAAACGGGAGGTTCCTACAATGAGCAGTTCTTC; CDR3: CASSETGGSYNEQFF
J: TRBJ1-5; V: TRBV5-6; length: 16; D: NA; size: NA; DNA: TGTGCCAGCAGCTTGAAGGCAGGGACTGGTTATCAGCCCCAGCATTTT; CDR3: CASSLKAGTGYQPQHF
J: TRBJ1-6; V: TRBV2; length: 15; D: NA; size: NA; DNA: TGTGCCAGCAGTGCCGGACGGAGGGTTGGATCACCCCTCCACTTT; CDR3: CASSAGRRVGSPLHF
J: TRBJ2-5; V: TRBV6-1; length: 13; D: TRBD1; size: NA; DNA: TGTGCCAGCAGTGGAGACAGGGGGGAGACCCAGTACTTC; CDR3: CASSGDRGETQYF
J: TRBJ2-5; V: TRBV19; length: 14; D: TRBD2; size: NA; DNA: TGTGCCAGTACCTCCGGGACTAGCGTAGGGACCCAGTACTTC; CDR3: CASTSGTSVGTQYF
J: TRBJ1-3; V: TRBV5-8; length: 15; D: TRBD1; size: NA; DNA: TGTGCCAGCAGTTACAGGGGTGGGACTGGAAACACCATATATTTT; CDR3: CASSYRGGTGNTIYF
J: TRBJ2-7; V: TRBV11-3; length: 15; D: NA; size: NA; DNA: TGTGCCAGCAGCTTAGATCTGCAGACACCCTACGAGCAGTACTTC; CDR3: CASSLDLQTPYEQYF
J: TRBJ1-2; V: TRBV30; length: 16; D: TRBD1; size: once; DNA: TGTGCCTGGAGTAGGGACAGGGAGGTTTTGGTGCATGGCTACACCTTC; CDR3: CAWSRDREVLVHGYTF
J: TRBJ1-4; V: TRBV5-1; length: 14; D: TRBD1; size: NA; DNA: TGCGCCAGCAGCAAAACAGGGGTTGAGGAAAAACTGTTTTTT; CDR3: CASSKTGVEEKLFF
J: TRBJ1-1; V: TRBV5-1; length: 14; D: NA; size: NA; DNA: TGCGCCAGCAGCTTGGATACGGGGTACTCTGAAGCTTTCTTT; CDR3: CASSLDTGYSEAFF
J: TRBJ2-1; V: TRBV6-5; length: 15; D: TRBD2; size: NA; DNA: TGTGCCAGCAGTCCACTTGCGGGGGGGCCAGGTGAGCAGTTCTTC; CDR3: CASSPLAGGPGEQFF
J: TRBJ2-5; V: TRBV30; length: 14; D: NA; size: NA; DNA: TGTGCCTGGAGTGTAGGAGGATCCCAAGAGACCCAGTACTTC; CDR3: CAWSVGGSQETQYF
J: TRBJ1-5; V: TRBV7-8; length: 18; D: NA; size: once; DNA: TGTGCCAGCAGCTTAGTTCGGTGGAGGGACCAGAGCAATCAGCCCCAGCATTTT; CDR3: CASSLVRWRDQSNQPQHF
J: TRBJ2-7; V: TRBV4-1; length: 15; D: TRBD1; size: NA; DNA: TGCGCCAGCAGCCAGGGACAGGCGAGCTCCTACGAGCAGTACTTC; CDR3: CASSQGQASSYEQYF
J: TRBJ1-2; V: TRBV7-9; length: 14; D: NA; size: once; DNA: TGTGCCAGCAGCAGCCTGACAGAAAACTATGGCTACACCTTC; CDR3: CASSSLTENYGYTF
J: TRBJ2-7; V: TRBV2; length: 12; D: TRBD1; size: once; DNA: TGTGCCAGCAGCGACAGGGTTCAAGAGCAGTACTTC; CDR3: CASSDRVQEQYF
J: TRBJ1-3; V: TRBV5-6; length: 17; D: TRBD1; size: once; DNA: TGTGCCAGCAGCACCCAGGACAGGCCTAAGGGTGGAAACACCATATATTTT; CDR3: CASSTQDRPKGGNTIYF
J: TRBJ1-5; V: TRBV6-1; length: 19; D: TRBD1; size: NA; DNA: TGTGCCAGCAGTGCGGCGACAGGGGGAGGCGGATATAGCAATCAGCCCCAGCATTTT; CDR3: CASSAATGGGGYSNQPQHF
J: TRBJ1-3; V: TRBV19; length: 15; D: TRBD1; size: NA; DNA: TGTGCCAGTAGTATAACCGGGACAGGGGTGAACACCATATATTTT; CDR3: CASSITGTGVNTIYF
J: TRBJ1-1; V: TRBV21-1; length: 15; D: NA; size: NA; DNA: TGTGCCAGCAGCCAACCCACAGGGAAGAACACTGAAGCTTTCTTT; CDR3: CASSQPTGKNTEAFF
J: TRBJ2-7; V: TRBV28; length: 14; D: TRBD2; size: NA; DNA: TGTGCCAGCAGGGTCAGTAGCGGGAGATCCGAGCAGTACTTC; CDR3: CASRVSSGRSEQYF
J: TRBJ1-5; V: TRBV5-1; length: 12; D: NA; size: few; DNA: TGCGCCAGCAGCTTTACAGGGCAGCCCCAGCATTTT; CDR3: CASSFTGQPQHF
J: TRBJ2-5; V: TRBV7-2; length: 13; D: TRBD2; size: NA; DNA: TGTGCCAGCAGCTTGGGTAGCGGGGAGACCCAGTACTTC; CDR3: CASSLGSGETQYF
J: TRBJ1-2; V: TRBV5-6; length: 16; D: NA; size: NA; DNA: TGTGCCAGCAGCCTAACCACCACAGGGAATAACTATGGCTACACCTTC; CDR3: CASSLTTTGNNYGYTF
J: TRBJ2-7; V: TRBV6-6; length: 13; D: NA; size: NA; DNA: TGTGCCAGCAGTTACTACCAGGGGTACGAGCAGTACTTC; CDR3: CASSYYQGYEQYF
J: TRBJ2-1; V: TRBV11-3; length: 16; D: TRBD2; size: NA; DNA: TGTGCCAGCAGCTTTGGGACTAGCGGGAGGGTGAATGAGCAGTTCTTC; CDR3: CASSFGTSGRVNEQFF
J: TRBJ2-3; V: TRBV5-6; length: 13; D: NA; size: NA; DNA: TGTGCCAGCGTGGACACAGGTGAAGATACGCAGTATTTT; CDR3: CASVDTGEDTQYF
J: TRBJ2-6; V: TRBV30; length: 14; D: NA; size: NA; DNA: TGTGCCTGGAGTACAAACTCTGGGGCCAACGTCCTGACTTTC; CDR3: CAWSTNSGANVLTF
J: TRBJ2-3; V: TRBV25-1; length: 16; D: TRBD1; size: NA; DNA: TGTGCCAGCAGTGAACGGGCAGGGGGAAGCACAGATACGCAGTATTTT; CDR3: CASSERAGGSTDTQYF
J: TRBJ2-5; V: TRBV5-1; length: 15; D: NA; size: NA; DNA: TGCGCCAGCAGCTTGGATACACAGGGATGGGAGACCCAGTACTTC; CDR3: CASSLDTQGWETQYF
J: TRBJ2-5; V: TRBV11-1; length: 16; D: TRBD2; size: NA; DNA: TGTGCCAGCAGCTACGGGACTAGCGGGTTAGGGGAGACCCAGTACTTC; CDR3: CASSYGTSGLGETQYF
J: TRBJ2-5; V: TRBV30; length: 14; D: NA; size: once; DNA: TGTGCCTGGGATCAAGGACTGGTCCAAGAGACCCAGTACTTC; CDR3: CAWDQGLVQETQYF
J: TRBJ1-3; V: TRBV25-1; length: 13; D: NA; size: NA; DNA: TGTGCCAGCAGTGACAGGTCGAGAAACACCATATATTTT; CDR3: CASSDRSRNTIYF
J: TRBJ2-2; V: TRBV19; length: 18; D: TRBD2; size: NA; DNA: TGTGCCAGTACCCACCTTGGGACTAGCGGGAAAAACACCGGGGAGCTGTTTTTT; CDR3: CASTHLGTSGKNTGELFF
J: TRBJ1-4; V: TRBV19; length: 14; D: NA; size: NA; DNA: TGTGCCAGTAGTATAGGAGGTGTTTCAGAAAAACTGTTTTTT; CDR3: CASSIGGVSEKLFF
J: TRBJ2-7; V: TRBV25-1; length: 13; D: TRBD2; size: NA; DNA: TGTGCCAGCCGGACTAGCGGAAACTACGAGCAGTACTTC; CDR3: CASRTSGNYEQYF
J: TRBJ2-1; V: TRBV18; length: 17; D: TRBD2; size: few; DNA: TGTGCCAGCTCACCACCGCCCCGGACTAGCGGAGACAATGAGCAGTTCTTC; CDR3: CASSPPPRTSGDNEQFF